A single T cell receptor (beta chain) is shown here with its context. Participants, about 18 to 89 years old, spanned fewer than 25 US areas. Clinical histories supplied by participants themselves formed the basis of cohort assignment. The method was immunoSEQ multiplex PCR; TCRdb's version includes in-frame clones alone and lacks a portion of them. The sample records some 250,000 clones, 85% to 90% being singletons. The CDR3 covers 13 residues. Trimming cost V 3 bases and J 4 bases, with 9 bases left between them. The germline V gene has CDR1 LNHDA and CDR2 SQIVND (reference sequence). The data were obtained in a study of blood T cell repertoires in COVID-19. Study in general: Samples of COVID-19 (acute and convalescent) were obtained from the United States, Italy and Spain.

The sample was PBMCs or T cells enriched from blood (not recorded which). This TCR was sampled from a woman in her twenties or thirties with acute COVID-19. The V call is TRBV19, the J call TRBJ1-1; maybe TRBD1 (5 bases). CDR3 loop: CASSMGGTTEAFF. In DNA, the CDR3 is TGTGCCAGTAGTATGGGAGGGACCACTGAAGCTTTCTTT. Supplemented by reference TRBV19 and TRBJ1-1, the full variable domain reads DGGITQSPKYLFRKEGQNVTLSCEQNLNHDAMYWYRQDPGQGLRLIYYSQIVNDFQKGDIAEGYSVSREKKESFPLTVTSAQKNPTAFYLCASSMGGTTEAFFGQGTRLTVV.